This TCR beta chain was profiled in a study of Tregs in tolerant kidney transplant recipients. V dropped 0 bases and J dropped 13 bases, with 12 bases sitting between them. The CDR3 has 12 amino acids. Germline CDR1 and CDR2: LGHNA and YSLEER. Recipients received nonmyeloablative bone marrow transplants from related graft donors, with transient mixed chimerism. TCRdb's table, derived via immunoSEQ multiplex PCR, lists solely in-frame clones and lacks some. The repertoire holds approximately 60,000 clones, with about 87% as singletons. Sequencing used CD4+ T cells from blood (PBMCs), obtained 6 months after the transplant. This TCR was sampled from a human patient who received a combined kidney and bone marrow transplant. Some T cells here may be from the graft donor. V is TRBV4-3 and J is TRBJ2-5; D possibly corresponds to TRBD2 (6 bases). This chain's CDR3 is CASSQDRGDWYF. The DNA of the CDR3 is TGCGCCAGCAGCCAAGATCGAGGGGACTGGTACTTC.